The entry that follows covers one T cell receptor (beta chain) sequence. Germline trimming cut 6 bases from V and 4 bases from J; bases unmatched to any gene: 11. Germline V gives CDR1 MNHEY, CDR2 SVGAGI. The CDR3 consists of 15 residues. This sample is drawn from a study of blood T cell repertoires in COVID-19. About the study: The cDNA or gDNA used as material had been derived from T cells, B-cell-depleted T cells, or PBMCs.

Clones were read by immunoSEQ multiplex PCR, and TCRdb kept only the in-frame ones, dropping some. The sample yields 200,000 to 250,000 clones, about four fifths seen once. Cohorts were assigned according to the clinical history that participants reported. This TCR came from a woman in her fifties or sixties who had recovered from COVID-19. This chain links TRBV6-5 with TRBJ1-1, with 7 bases lining up with TRBD1. Sequencing input: PBMCs or T cells enriched from blood (not recorded which). The CDR3 nucleotides read TGTGCCAGCAGCCCGACAGGGCTACGGGTCACTGAAGCTTTCTTT. This translates into CASSPTGLRVTEAFF.